A single sample gave rise to the 6 T cell receptor beta chains below, sequenced in a study of blood T cell repertoires in COVID-19. The protocol was immunoSEQ multiplex PCR, while the TCRdb copy is restricted to in-frame clones and leaves out a portion. Of 110,000 to 150,000 clones listed, approximately 90% are singletons. The sequenced material came from peripheral blood. The receptors originated from a man aged 60 to 75 with active or convalescent COVID-19.

The chain is built from TRBV11-2 and TRBJ1-1; D is undetermined. V shed 1 base and J shed 6 bases, with 6 bases lying between them. The CDR3 sequence is 12 residues long. The germline CDR1 and CDR2 sequences are SGHAT and FQNNGV. The CDR3 loop is CASSLVIAEAFF. The CDR3 bases are TGTGCCAGCAGCTTAGTTATAGCTGAAGCTTTCTTT.

DNA for the CDR3: TGTGCCAGCGGCAGGGGGCGAGGCACTGAAGCTTTCTTT. Its protein is CASGRGRGTEAFF. This chain uses TRBV28 with TRBJ1-1; 8 bases fit TRBD1. Germline CDR1 MDHEN, CDR2 SYDVKM. V trimming: 8 bases; J trimming: 4 bases; junction bases outside the gene matches: 6. The CDR3 runs 13 residues.

The chain couples TRBV5-8 to TRBJ1-2, with D possibly TRBD1 on 5 matching bases. The CDR3 totals 15 residues. The V end lost 4 bases, the J end lost 5 bases, and 18 bases lay between the germline ends. Germline values: CDR1 SGHTS, CDR2 YDEGEE. CDR3 sequence reads: CASSPAGAWGYGYTF. DNA for the CDR3: TGTGCCAGCAGCCCCGCTGGGGCATGGGGATATGGCTACACCTTC.

The genes are TRBV30 and TRBJ2-3, with D uncertain. Trimming shortened V by 2 bases and J by 5 bases, and 14 bases separated the two germline ends. CDR1 and CDR2 from the germline V gene are GTSNPN and SVGIG (reference sequence). The CDR3 consists of 14 residues. The DNA for the CDR3 is TGTGCCTGGAGTAGTTCGGAGCTGCGAGATACGCAGTATTTT. Translating gives CAWSSSELRDTQYF.

This clone was observed once. This chain joins TRBV24-1 and TRBJ2-1; 8 bases align to TRBD2. Germline-derived CDR1 and CDR2 are KGHDR and SFDVKD. The CDR3 runs 16 residues. The ends lost 5 bases at V and 9 bases at J; junction bases unmatched: 14. The CDR3 bases are TGTGCCACCAGTGCGGGGGGGGTACCCCCTGTGGGTGAGCAGTTCTTC. Its protein product is CATSAGGVPPVGEQFF.

The CDR3 region has the DNA TGTGCCAGCAGGGTAGGACTAGCGGGGTCAGATACGCAGTATTTT. Its translation: CASRVGLAGSDTQYF. This sequence joins TRBV2 and TRBJ2-3; TRBD2 agrees at 12 bases. CDR3 length: 15 amino acids. CDR1 and CDR2 from the germline V gene are SNHLY and FYNNEI. Trimming cost V 6 bases and J 4 bases; bases outside gene matches: 5.